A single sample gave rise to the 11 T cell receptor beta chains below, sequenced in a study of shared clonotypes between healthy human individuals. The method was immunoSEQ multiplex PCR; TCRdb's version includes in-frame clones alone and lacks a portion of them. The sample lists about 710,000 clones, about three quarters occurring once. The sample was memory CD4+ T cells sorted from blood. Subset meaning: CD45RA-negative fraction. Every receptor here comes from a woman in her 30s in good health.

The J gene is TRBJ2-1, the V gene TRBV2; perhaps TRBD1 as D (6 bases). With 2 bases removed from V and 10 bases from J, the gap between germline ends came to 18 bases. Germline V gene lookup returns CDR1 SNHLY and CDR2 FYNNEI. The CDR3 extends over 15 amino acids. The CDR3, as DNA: TGTGCCAGCAGTGAAAGTCAGGGGAAGCAAGACGAGCAGTTCTTC. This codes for CASSESQGKQDEQFF.

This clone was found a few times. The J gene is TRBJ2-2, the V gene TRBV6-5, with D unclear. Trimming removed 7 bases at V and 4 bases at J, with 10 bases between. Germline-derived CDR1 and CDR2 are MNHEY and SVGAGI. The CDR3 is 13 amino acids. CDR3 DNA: TGTGCCAGCACAGCTCATAGCACCGGGGAGCTGTTTTTT. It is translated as CASTAHSTGELFF.

For the CDR3, the DNA is TGTGCCAGCCACAAGACTAGCGGGTTTAATGAGCAGTTCTTC. It specifies CASHKTSGFNEQFF. This rearrangement joins TRBV7-9 to TRBJ2-1; TRBD2 matches at 10 bases. V lost 8 bases to trimming and J lost 7 bases; unmatched junction nucleotides: 8. The germline V gene encodes CDR1 SEHNR and CDR2 FQNEAQ (reference sequence). This CDR3 contains 14 residues.

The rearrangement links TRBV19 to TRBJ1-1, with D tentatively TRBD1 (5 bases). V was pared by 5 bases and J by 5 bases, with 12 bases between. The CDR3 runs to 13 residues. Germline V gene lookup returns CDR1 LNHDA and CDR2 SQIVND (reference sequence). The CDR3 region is CASSVQGETEAFF. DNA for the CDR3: TGTGCCAGTAGTGTTCAGGGAGAAACTGAAGCTTTCTTT.

The CDR3 is CASSLKAGGAYEQYF. The CDR3 region has the DNA TGTGCCAGCAGTTTAAAGGCGGGAGGGGCTTACGAGCAGTACTTC. The rearrangement links TRBV27 to TRBJ2-7, with TRBD2 matching 9 bases. Germline trimming cut 2 bases from V and 4 bases from J; bases unmatched to any gene: 6. Germline assignment: CDR1 MNHEY and CDR2 SMNVEV (reference sequence). CDR3 length: 15 residues.

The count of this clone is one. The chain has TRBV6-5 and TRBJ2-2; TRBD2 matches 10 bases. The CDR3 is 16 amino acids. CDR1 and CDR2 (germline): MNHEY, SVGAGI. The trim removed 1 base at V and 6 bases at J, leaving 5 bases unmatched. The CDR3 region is CASSYLAGGGAGELFF. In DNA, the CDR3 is TGTGCCAGCAGTTACTTAGCGGGAGGAGGGGCCGGGGAGCTGTTTTTT.

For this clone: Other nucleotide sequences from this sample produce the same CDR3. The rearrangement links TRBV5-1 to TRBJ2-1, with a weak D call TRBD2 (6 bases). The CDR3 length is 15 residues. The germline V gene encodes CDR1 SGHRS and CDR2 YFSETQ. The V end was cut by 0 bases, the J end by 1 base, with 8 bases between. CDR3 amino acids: CASSLDSGSYNEQFF. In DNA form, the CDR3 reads TGCGCCAGCAGCTTGGATAGCGGATCCTACAATGAGCAGTTCTTC.

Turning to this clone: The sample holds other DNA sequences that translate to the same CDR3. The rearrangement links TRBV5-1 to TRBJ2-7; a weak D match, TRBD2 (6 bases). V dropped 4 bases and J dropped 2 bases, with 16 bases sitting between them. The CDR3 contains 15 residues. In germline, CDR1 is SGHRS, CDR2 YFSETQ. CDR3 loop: CASSLAGGTTYEQYF. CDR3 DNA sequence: TGCGCCAGCAGCCTGGCGGGCGGGACGACCTACGAGCAGTACTTC.

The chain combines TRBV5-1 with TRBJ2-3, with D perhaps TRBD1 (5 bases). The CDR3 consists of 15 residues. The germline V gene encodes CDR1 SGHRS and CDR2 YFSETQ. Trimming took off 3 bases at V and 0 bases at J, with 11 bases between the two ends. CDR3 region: CASSYTRQSTDTQYF. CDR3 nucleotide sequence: TGCGCCAGCAGCTACACCCGACAGAGCACAGATACGCAGTATTTT.

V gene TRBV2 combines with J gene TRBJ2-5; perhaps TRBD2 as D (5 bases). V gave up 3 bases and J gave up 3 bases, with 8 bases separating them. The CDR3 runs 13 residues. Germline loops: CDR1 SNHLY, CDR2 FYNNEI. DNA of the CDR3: TGTGCCAGCAGTGACCGGACTGAAGAGACCCAGTACTTC. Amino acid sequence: CASSDRTEETQYF.

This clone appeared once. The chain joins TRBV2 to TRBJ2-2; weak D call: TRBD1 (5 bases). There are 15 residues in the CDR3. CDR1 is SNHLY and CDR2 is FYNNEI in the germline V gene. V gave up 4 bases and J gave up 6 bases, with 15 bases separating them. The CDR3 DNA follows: TGTGCCAGCAGTGGCCGACAGAAACGGGCCGGGGAGCTGTTTTTT. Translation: CASSGRQKRAGELFF.